Given below is one T cell receptor beta chain in context. Its antigen is undetermined. The data derive from a study of PD-1 blockade in classical Hodgkin lymphoma. For the study at large: Every 2 weeks, patients had 3 mg/kg nivolumab intravenously.

Generated by immunoSEQ multiplex PCR, the TCRdb table keeps only in-frame clones and is missing some. Of 45,000 or so clones listed, around 80% are singletons. The study's findings and limits: Reported baseline diversity: healthy donors highest, relapsed/refractory patients lowest.

This CDR3 comprises 16 residues. The germline V gene encodes CDR1 SNHLY and CDR2 FYNNEI. Trimming removed 5 bases from V and 5 bases from J; junction bases left unmatched: 9. This sample's time point: cycle 4 day 1 (C4D1), after less than 7 weeks of nivolumab. All patients experienced relapse after autologous stem cell transplantation, and brentuximab vedotin exposure was variable. The chain employs TRBV2 and TRBJ1-5, with 10 nucleotides matching TRBD1. The receptor was derived from a human donor with classical Hodgkin lymphoma. The source was peripheral blood mononuclear cells (PBMCs), collected before the fourth cycle of nivolumab. The CDR3, as DNA: TGTGCCAGCAGTTCGGGACCGACAGGGGGCGATCAGCCCCAGCATTTT. Translated: CASSSGPTGGDQPQHF.